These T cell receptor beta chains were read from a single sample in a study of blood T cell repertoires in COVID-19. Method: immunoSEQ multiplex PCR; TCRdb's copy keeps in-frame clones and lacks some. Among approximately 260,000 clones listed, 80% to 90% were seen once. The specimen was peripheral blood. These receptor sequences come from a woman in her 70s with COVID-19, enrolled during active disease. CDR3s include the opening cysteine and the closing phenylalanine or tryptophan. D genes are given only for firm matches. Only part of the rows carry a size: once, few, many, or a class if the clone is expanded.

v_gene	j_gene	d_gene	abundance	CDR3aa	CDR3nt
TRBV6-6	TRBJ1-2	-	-	CASSRAVTEQNYGYTF	TGTGCCAGCAGTCGCGCCGTGACAGAGCAGAACTATGGCTACACCTTC
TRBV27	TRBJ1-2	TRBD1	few	CASRRTGAAYGYTF	TGTGCCAGCAGAAGGACAGGGGCGGCCTATGGCTACACCTTC
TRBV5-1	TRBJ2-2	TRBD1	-	CASSRTGYTGELFF	TGCGCCAGCAGCAGGACAGGGTACACCGGGGAGCTGTTTTTT
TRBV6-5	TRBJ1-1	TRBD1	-	CASRFPPGQVAFF	TGTGCCAGCAGATTTCCTCCGGGACAGGTCGCTTTCTTT
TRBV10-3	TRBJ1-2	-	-	CAISESGGREGYTF	TGTGCCATCAGTGAGTCCGGGGGTCGGGAAGGCTACACCTTC
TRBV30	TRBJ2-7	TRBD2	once	CAWSQGLAGVLSYEQYF	TGTGCCTGGAGTCAAGGACTAGCGGGAGTTTTGTCCTACGAGCAGTACTTC
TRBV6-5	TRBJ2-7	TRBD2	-	CASRGLAGDPYEQYF	TGTGCCAGCAGGGGACTAGCGGGAGACCCCTACGAGCAGTACTTC
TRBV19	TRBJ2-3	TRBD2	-	CASSVGLATDTQYF	TGTGCCAGTAGTGTGGGACTAGCCACAGATACGCAGTATTTT
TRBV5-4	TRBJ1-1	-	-	CASSLASRGYTEAFF	TGTGCCAGCAGCTTGGCGTCCAGGGGATACACTGAAGCTTTCTTT
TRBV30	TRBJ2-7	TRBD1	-	CAWEGDRGSEQYF	TGTGCCTGGGAGGGGGACAGGGGAAGCGAGCAGTACTTC
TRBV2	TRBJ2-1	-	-	CASSVEAAGSYNEQFF	TGTGCCAGCAGTGTGGAGGCGGCCGGCTCCTACAATGAGCAGTTCTTC
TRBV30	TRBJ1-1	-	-	CASRGNTEAFF	TGTGCCTCCAGGGGGAACACTGAAGCTTTCTTT
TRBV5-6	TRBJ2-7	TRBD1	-	CASSPTSGTGGEQYF	TGTGCCAGCAGCCCGACTTCCGGGACAGGAGGCGAGCAGTACTTC
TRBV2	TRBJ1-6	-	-	CASSEQGDSPLHF	TGTGCCAGCAGTGAACAGGGTGATTCACCCCTCCACTTT
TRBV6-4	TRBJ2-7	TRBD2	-	CASSPGLASTYEQYF	TGTGCCAGCAGTCCTGGACTAGCGTCCACCTACGAGCAGTACTTC
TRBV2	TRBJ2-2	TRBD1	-	CASTPGQHTGELFF	TGTGCCAGCACTCCGGGACAGCACACCGGGGAGCTGTTTTTT
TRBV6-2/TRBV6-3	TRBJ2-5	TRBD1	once	CASSYSLGTGGAYQETQYF	TGTGCCAGCAGTTACTCGTTAGGGACAGGGGGCGCCTACCAAGAGACCCAGTACTTC
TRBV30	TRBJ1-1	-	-	CAWSIGGTEAFF	TGTGCCTGGAGCATAGGGGGCACTGAAGCTTTCTTT
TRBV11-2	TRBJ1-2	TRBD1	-	CASSLGTGGRIGGYTF	TGTGCCAGCAGCTTAGGTACAGGGGGTCGGATAGGGGGCTACACCTTC
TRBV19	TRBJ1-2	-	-	CASSIGRYGYTF	TGTGCCAGTAGTATTGGCAGGTATGGCTACACCTTC
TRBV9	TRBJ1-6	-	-	CASSVAGAYNSPLHF	TGTGCCAGCAGCGTAGCAGGGGCCTATAATTCACCCCTCCACTTT
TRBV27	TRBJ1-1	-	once	CASSQSWGREAFF	TGTGCCAGCAGCCAATCCTGGGGGAGGGAGGCTTTCTTT
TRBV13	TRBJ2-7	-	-	CASSRDKAYSYEQYF	TGTGCCAGCAGTCGGGACAAAGCTTACTCCTACGAGCAGTACTTC
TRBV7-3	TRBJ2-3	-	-	CASSLNMAGDTQYF	TGTGCCAGCAGCTTAAATATGGCTGGAGATACGCAGTATTTT
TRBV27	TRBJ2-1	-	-	CASSLSPFTIKSEQFF	TGTGCCAGCAGTTTATCCCCCTTTACTATTAAGAGTGAGCAGTTCTTC
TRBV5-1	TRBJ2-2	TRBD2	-	CASSLTSGAKVTGELFF	TGCGCCAGCAGCTTGACTAGCGGGGCAAAGGTAACCGGGGAGCTGTTTTTT
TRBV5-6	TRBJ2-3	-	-	CASSLVGRGTDTQYF	TGTGCCAGCAGCTTGGTTGGAAGAGGAACAGATACGCAGTATTTT
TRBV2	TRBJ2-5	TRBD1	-	CASSQGQVQETQYF	TGTGCCAGCAGTCAGGGACAGGTCCAAGAGACCCAGTACTTC
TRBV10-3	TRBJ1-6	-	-	CAISEGVRSNSPLHF	TGTGCCATCAGTGAAGGAGTGCGGTCTAATTCACCCCTCCACTTT
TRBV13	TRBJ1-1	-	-	CASSRHFQGNLNTEAFF	TGTGCCAGCAGCCGACATTTCCAGGGAAACTTGAACACTGAAGCTTTCTTT
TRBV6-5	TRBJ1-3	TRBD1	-	CASSRTGGSGNTIYF	TGTGCCAGCAGTCGGACAGGGGGCTCTGGAAACACCATATATTTT
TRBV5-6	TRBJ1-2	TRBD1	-	CASSFGTDYGYTF	TGTGCCAGCAGCTTCGGGACAGACTATGGCTACACCTTC
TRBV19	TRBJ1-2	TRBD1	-	CASSTTGTVDTYGYTF	TGTGCCAGTAGTACGACCGGGACAGTCGACACCTATGGCTACACCTTC
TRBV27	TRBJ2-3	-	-	CASSSYGDTQYF	TGTGCCAGCAGTTCTTACGGGGATACGCAGTATTTT
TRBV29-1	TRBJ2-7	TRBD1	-	CSVGDRGYEQYF	TGCAGCGTGGGGGACAGGGGTTACGAGCAGTACTTC
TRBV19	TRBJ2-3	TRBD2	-	CASGLAGGKLDTQYF	TGTGCCAGTGGACTAGCGGGAGGAAAACTAGATACGCAGTATTTT